These 6 T cell receptor beta chains share one sample of origin, sequenced in a study of cytomegalovirus exposure and HLA in healthy donors. Both 60 Vbeta primers and 13 Jbeta primers went into the PCR. Sequenced by immunoSEQ multiplex PCR; TCRdb stores in-frame clones only, minus some. The sample consists of 45,000 to 65,000 clones, 65% to 85% of them appearing once. Sequencing was done on a sample of PBMCs. The source of these receptors is a man aged 25-40 years in good health and CMV-seronegative.

The rearrangement links TRBV10-3 to TRBJ2-3; 10 nucleotides agree with TRBD1. The ends lost 7 bases at V and 0 bases at J; junction bases unmatched: 7. The CDR3 extends over 16 amino acids. Germline values: CDR1 ENHRY, CDR2 SYGVKD. The CDR3 spells CAIKGQGETSTDTQYF. In DNA form, the CDR3 reads TGTGCCATCAAAGGACAGGGGGAGACTAGCACAGATACGCAGTATTTT.

J is TRBJ2-7 and V is TRBV18, with 8 bases identical to TRBD1. The CDR3 is made up of 15 amino acids. CDR1 KGHSH and CDR2 LQKENI come from the germline V gene. V was pared by 4 bases and J by 2 bases, with 7 bases of the junction left unmatched. Written as DNA, the CDR3 is TGTGCCAGCTCACTGGGACAGGAATTCACCTACGAGCAGTACTTC. Its translation: CASSLGQEFTYEQYF.

The chain combines TRBV2 with TRBJ2-7, with D tentatively TRBD1 (6 bases). The CDR3 contains 14 residues. Trimming removed 8 bases from V and 1 base from J, with 15 bases in between. CDR1 SNHLY and CDR2 FYNNEI come from the germline V gene. CDR3 in DNA: TGTGCCAGCTCTGCGGACAGTTGGTCCTACGAGCAGTACTTC. This codes for CASSADSWSYEQYF.

V is TRBV19 and J is TRBJ1-5; D is possibly TRBD1 (5 bases). V lost 3 bases to trimming and J lost 2 bases, with 23 bases between them. In germline, CDR1 is LNHDA, CDR2 SQIVND (reference sequence). This CDR3 region has 19 residues. The CDR3 spells CASSIGYLSGFVGNQPQHF. The DNA for the CDR3 is TGTGCCAGTAGTATCGGGTACTTGTCAGGGTTTGTGGGCAATCAGCCCCAGCATTTT.

The chain is built from TRBV6-6 and TRBJ1-5; D ambiguous. CDR3 length equals 13 residues. Germline values: CDR1 MNHNY, CDR2 SVGAGI (reference sequence). Trimming stripped 4 bases from V and 4 bases from J, with 8 bases between. CDR3 loop: CASSLEFNQPQHF. The CDR3 DNA reads TGTGCCAGCAGTTTGGAGTTTAATCAGCCCCAGCATTTT.

The chain joins TRBV14 to TRBJ1-1; 8 bases line up with TRBD1. The ends lost 0 bases at V and 3 bases at J; junction bases unmatched: 9. Germline V CDR1 and CDR2: SGHDN, FVKESK. The CDR3 consists of 17 residues. CDR3 nucleotide sequence: TGTGCCAGCAGCCAAGATTGGACAGGGAGATCGGACACTGAAGCTTTCTTT. This encodes CASSQDWTGRSDTEAFF.